A selection of T cell receptor beta chains follows, all from one sample in a study of T cell changes during pregnancy in multiple sclerosis. Clones were read by immunoSEQ multiplex PCR, and TCRdb kept only the in-frame ones, dropping some. Of 30,000 to 45,000 clones listed, approximately 91% are singletons. The input for sequencing was CD8+ T cells from peripheral blood mononuclear cells, taken after pregnancy. These receptors all come from a female donor with multiple sclerosis, enrolled in a pregnancy study. Both conserved end residues are part of each CDR3. The order of the fields is D gene, J gene, clone size, V gene, CDR3 protein, CDR3 DNA. The D gene is left open where the match is weak. Clone size is not always given. Where it is, it says once, few, many or a class for expanded clones.

NA	TRBJ2-1	NA	TRBV28	CASSLAGFREQFF	TGTGCCAGCAGTTTAGCAGGGTTCCGTGAGCAGTTCTTC
TRBD1	TRBJ2-1	NA	TRBV7-9	CASSLAGDPRGRKGNEQFF	TGTGCCAGCAGCTTAGCGGGAGATCCTAGGGGGCGTAAAGGTAATGAGCAGTTCTTC
NA	TRBJ2-5	NA	TRBV6-5	CASRPDLNTAGTQYF	TGTGCCAGCAGGCCCGACTTGAACACGGCTGGGACCCAGTACTTC
TRBD1	TRBJ2-2	NA	TRBV27	CASSTSADRAGTGELFF	TGTGCCAGCAGTACCTCCGCAGACAGGGCAGGGACCGGGGAGCTGTTTTTT
NA	TRBJ2-7	NA	TRBV4-1	CASSQAGIGDEQYF	TGCGCCAGCAGCCAGGCCGGGATCGGCGACGAGCAGTACTTC
TRBD1	TRBJ2-7	NA	TRBV10-3	CAISEFRTGVSYEQYF	TGTGCCATCAGTGAGTTCAGGACAGGGGTTTCCTACGAGCAGTACTTC
NA	TRBJ2-7	NA	TRBV27	CASSWDGGSYEQYF	TGTGCCAGCAGTTGGGACGGGGGCTCCTACGAGCAGTACTTC
NA	TRBJ2-2	once	TRBV6-5	CASSATDWNTGELFF	TGTGCCAGCAGCGCCACGGACTGGAACACCGGGGAGCTGTTTTTT
NA	TRBJ1-3	NA	TRBV28	CASSLSQGPGGNTIYF	TGTGCCAGCAGTTTATCGCAGGGGCCGGGCGGAAACACCATATATTTT
TRBD1	TRBJ2-5	once	TRBV14	CASSQPRTGEQETQYF	TGTGCCAGCAGCCAACCTCGGACAGGAGAACAAGAGACCCAGTACTTC
TRBD1	TRBJ1-2	once	TRBV6-1	CASRDGTGRGYGYTF	TGTGCCAGCAGAGATGGGACAGGGAGGGGCTATGGCTACACCTTC
NA	TRBJ1-1	NA	TRBV28	CASSFPDWNTEAFF	TGTGCCAGCAGTTTCCCCGACTGGAACACTGAAGCTTTCTTT
NA	TRBJ2-2	NA	TRBV5-1	CASSSPSGRENTGELFF	TGCGCCAGCAGCTCGCCCTCTGGGCGGGAGAACACCGGGGAGCTGTTTTTT
TRBD2	TRBJ2-7	NA	TRBV25-1	CASSLAGGPDEQYF	TGTGCCAGCTCACTAGCGGGGGGGCCCGACGAGCAGTACTTC
NA	TRBJ1-5	few	TRBV2	CASGPHRNSNQPQHF	TGTGCCAGCGGTCCCCACAGAAATAGCAATCAGCCCCAGCATTTT
TRBD1	TRBJ2-1	NA	TRBV7-9	CASSSGTGGEQFF	TGTGCCAGCAGCTCAGGAACAGGGGGTGAGCAGTTCTTC
NA	TRBJ1-6	NA	TRBV19	CASSMRLNYSPLHF	TGTGCCAGTAGTATGCGGCTTAACTATTCACCCCTCCACTTT
NA	TRBJ1-2	NA	TRBV1	CTSRAQGPYGYTF	TGCACCAGCAGAGCCCAGGGGCCCTATGGCTACACCTTC
NA	TRBJ2-2	NA	TRBV7-9	CAKDKNTGELFF	TGTGCCAAGGACAAGAACACCGGGGAGCTGTTTTTT
NA	TRBJ1-1	NA	TRBV6-5	CASSYSRKGEAFF	TGTGCCAGCAGTTACTCGAGGAAGGGGGAAGCTTTCTTT
TRBD1	TRBJ1-3	NA	TRBV7-6	CASSPGTGGRNTIYF	TGTGCCAGCAGCCCCGGGACAGGGGGTAGAAACACCATATATTTT
NA	TRBJ2-1	NA	TRBV5-1	CASGWFSDNEQFF	TGCGCCAGCGGTTGGTTTTCGGACAATGAGCAGTTCTTC
NA	TRBJ1-2	few	TRBV5-5	CASSLNTPYGYTF	TGTGCCAGCAGCTTGAACACCCCCTATGGCTACACCTTC
NA	TRBJ1-5	few	TRBV10-3	CAISENSNQPQHF	TGTGCCATCAGTGAGAACTCGAATCAGCCCCAGCATTTT
NA	TRBJ2-7	NA	TRBV9	CASSVGTGMGYEQYF	TGTGCCAGCAGCGTAGGTACAGGGATGGGCTACGAGCAGTACTTC
TRBD1	TRBJ2-6	NA	TRBV5-5	CASSEPTGSGANVLTF	TGTGCCAGCAGCGAACCGACAGGGTCCGGGGCCAACGTCCTGACTTTC
TRBD1	TRBJ2-7	NA	TRBV5-5	CASSIDRDEQYF	TGTGCCAGCAGCATCGACAGGGACGAGCAGTACTTC
NA	TRBJ2-1	once	TRBV5-8	CASSPRTTYNEQFF	TGTGCCAGCAGCCCCCGGACAACCTACAATGAGCAGTTCTTC
TRBD1	TRBJ2-7	once	TRBV14	CASSRTGGIEQYF	TGTGCCAGCAGCCGGACAGGGGGCATCGAGCAGTACTTC
TRBD2	TRBJ2-7	NA	TRBV6-5	CASSYSSGEVAYEQYF	TGTGCCAGCAGTTACTCGAGCGGGGAAGTGGCCTACGAGCAGTACTTC
TRBD2	TRBJ2-1	NA	TRBV7-2	CASTGGGNNEQFF	TGTGCCAGCACCGGGGGGGGGAATAATGAGCAGTTCTTC
TRBD1	TRBJ1-2	NA	TRBV2	CASQRGTGGYTF	TGTGCCAGCCAAAGGGGGACAGGCGGCTACACCTTC
TRBD1	TRBJ1-2	NA	TRBV7-2	CASSTRWGQTSPPHYGYTF	TGTGCCAGCAGCACTAGGTGGGGACAGACGAGCCCCCCTCATTATGGCTACACCTTC
TRBD1	TRBJ1-1	once	TRBV4-2	CASSRDRVDHTEAFF	TGTGCCAGCAGCCGAGACAGGGTCGACCACACTGAAGCTTTCTTT
NA	TRBJ1-1	NA	TRBV5-4	CASSPDRLGTEAFF	TGTGCCAGCAGCCCCGACAGGCTGGGGACTGAAGCTTTCTTT
NA	TRBJ1-2	NA	TRBV7-9	CASALQGLQGYTF	TGTGCCAGCGCGCTTCAGGGTCTACAGGGCTACACCTTC
NA	TRBJ1-3	NA	TRBV7-9	CASSPSQGSGNTIYF	TGTGCCAGCAGCCCCTCGCAGGGCTCTGGAAACACCATATATTTT
NA	TRBJ1-1	NA	TRBV7-2	CASSLAEKHTEAFF	TGTGCCAGCAGCTTAGCGGAGAAACACACTGAAGCTTTCTTT
TRBD1	TRBJ2-3	NA	TRBV7-8	CASSLRDRVADTQYF	TGTGCCAGCAGCCTCCGGGACAGGGTAGCAGATACGCAGTATTTT
TRBD1	TRBJ2-5	NA	TRBV6-1	CASSQGDREKETQYF	TGTGCCAGCAGTCAGGGGGACAGGGAAAAAGAGACCCAGTACTTC
TRBD2	TRBJ2-3	NA	TRBV10-3	CAISETGGGTDTQYF	TGTGCCATCAGTGAGACGGGAGGGGGCACAGATACGCAGTATTTT
TRBD1	TRBJ1-4	NA	TRBV27	CASSLRGRNEKLFF	TGTGCCAGCAGTTTGAGGGGGCGGAATGAAAAACTGTTTTTT
TRBD2	TRBJ2-1	few	TRBV5-4	CASSLRRGVSYNEQFF	TGTGCCAGCAGCTTGAGGCGGGGGGTTTCCTACAATGAGCAGTTCTTC
TRBD1	TRBJ1-1	NA	TRBV5-1	CASSQRQGPPEAFF	TGCGCCAGCAGCCAGCGACAGGGACCTCCTGAAGCTTTCTTT
TRBD1	TRBJ1-1	once	TRBV27	CASSLGPDRINTEAFF	TGTGCCAGCAGTTTAGGGCCGGACAGGATAAACACTGAAGCTTTCTTT
NA	TRBJ1-1	NA	TRBV2	CASRDWVGAGSTEAFF	TGTGCCAGCAGGGACTGGGTGGGGGCCGGTAGCACTGAAGCTTTCTTT
NA	TRBJ1-1	medium-sized	TRBV7-8	CASSPGGNPEAFF	TGTGCCAGCAGCCCTGGGGGGAACCCTGAAGCTTTCTTT
NA	TRBJ2-1	NA	TRBV25-1	CASSSSNSPDEQFF	TGTGCCAGCAGTTCCTCGAATAGTCCCGATGAGCAGTTCTTC
NA	TRBJ2-7	NA	TRBV6-5	CASSSFRGYEQYF	TGTGCCAGCAGTTCATTCAGGGGATACGAGCAGTACTTC
TRBD1	TRBJ1-4	NA	TRBV7-9	CASSVDRVATNEKLFF	TGTGCCAGCAGCGTTGACAGGGTGGCAACTAATGAAAAACTGTTTTTT
NA	TRBJ2-1	once	TRBV21-1	CATRGLRTYNEQFF	TGTGCCACCCGAGGACTTCGAACATACAATGAGCAGTTCTTC
NA	TRBJ1-2	NA	TRBV15	CATSRDSALEGYTF	TGTGCCACCAGCAGAGATAGCGCCTTGGAGGGCTACACCTTC
TRBD2	TRBJ2-3	NA	TRBV5-4	CASSPKRDSTDTQYF	TGTGCCAGCAGCCCTAAGCGGGACTCCACAGATACGCAGTATTTT